Each of the 32 T cell receptor beta chains below was sequenced from the same sample in a study of blood T cell repertoires in COVID-19 (dated by TCRdb to 2020 to 2022). Libraries came from the immunoSEQ multiplex PCR assay. The clones in this table, taken by TCRdb from immuneACCESS, are in-frame only. Not every clone is retained; where verified, under half of the shortfall comes from an unresolved V gene, and the cause of the rest is unknown. Present in this sample are some 270,000 clones, about 89% of which were seen just once. About 8.7% of the sample rests with the top ten. The sample was peripheral blood. These receptor sequences come from a man between 40 and 49 years old with active or convalescent COVID-19.

The chain carries TRBV7-9 and TRBJ2-2, with a possible D match to TRBD2 (6 bases). CDR3 length equals 15 residues. The V gene lost 5 bases and the J gene lost 3 bases, with 13 bases spanning the gap. In germline, CDR1 is SEHNR, CDR2 FQNEAQ (reference sequence). CDR3 loop: CASSPTRGDTGELFF. For the CDR3, the DNA is TGTGCCAGCAGCCCCACGCGCGGGGACACCGGGGAGCTGTTTTTT.

V is TRBV19 and J is TRBJ1-4; D is unclear. The ends were cut back, 2 bases at V and 0 bases at J, with 7 bases in the middle. The CDR3 sequence is 15 residues long. From germline, CDR1 is LNHDA and CDR2 SQIVND (reference sequence). CDR3 sequence reads: CASSITATTNEKLFF. For the CDR3, the DNA is TGTGCCAGTAGTATAACAGCCACAACTAATGAAAAACTGTTTTTT.

The chain has TRBV18 and TRBJ2-1; D is perhaps TRBD1 (6 bases). V lost 10 bases and J lost 3, with 10 bases in between. Germline loops: CDR1 KGHSH, CDR2 LQKENI. CDR3 length: 12 amino acids. In DNA, the CDR3 is TGTGCCATTACAGGGAACTACAATGAGCAGTTCTTC. Protein: CAITGNYNEQFF.

V gene TRBV5-6 combines with J gene TRBJ1-2; D gene ambiguous. Germline V CDR1 and CDR2: SGHDT, YYEEEE. This CDR3 region has 17 residues. V dropped 3 bases and J dropped 0 bases, with 18 bases sitting between them. The DNA of the CDR3 is TGTGCCAGCAGCTGGTTCCCCTACGGGTTAGCTAACTATGGCTACACCTTC. Protein: CASSWFPYGLANYGYTF.

This clone was found once. V usage is TRBV6-5 and J usage is TRBJ2-7, with 7 bases identical to TRBD1. CDR1 is MNHEY, CDR2 SVGAGI, per germline. The CDR3 loop spans 14 amino acids. Unmatched junction bases numbered 14, after V lost 10 bases and J lost 5 bases. CDR3 sequence (DNA): TGTGCCATCTCCACTGACAGGGTGAGGAACGAGCAGTACTTC. It is translated as CAISTDRVRNEQYF.

This clone was seen only a few times. The V call is TRBV10-1, the J call TRBJ2-2; 7 nucleotides line up with TRBD1. The J segment lost 6 bases and the V segment lost 4 bases, leaving 5 bases of the junction unmatched. There are 14 residues in the CDR3. CDR1 WNHNN and CDR2 SYGVQD come from the germline V gene (reference sequence). DNA of the CDR3: TGCGCCAGCAGTGTCGACAGGGCTCCCGGGGAGCTGTTTTTT. Protein product: CASSVDRAPGELFF.

In this sample, this clone turned up a few times. The gene calls are TRBV28 and TRBJ2-7; 8 nucleotides line up with TRBD1. The trim removed 7 bases at V and 0 bases at J, leaving 8 bases unmatched. The germline V gene encodes CDR1 MDHEN and CDR2 SYDVKM. The CDR3 runs 15 residues. CDR3 nucleotides: TGTGCCAGCAATTCGCCGGGACAGGCCTCCTACGAGCAGTACTTC. Protein product: CASNSPGQASYEQYF.

This clone occurred a few times. J is TRBJ1-3 and V is TRBV5-1, with a possible D match to TRBD1 (6 bases). V was trimmed by 4 bases and J by 2 bases, leaving 10 bases between them. Germline V gene sequence: CDR1 SGHRS, CDR2 YFSETQ. The CDR3 is made up of 14 amino acids. CDR3: CASSSGQPGNTIYF. In DNA, the CDR3 is TGCGCCAGCAGCAGCGGACAGCCTGGAAACACCATATATTTT. Combining the CDR3 with reference TRBV5-1 and TRBJ1-3 gives the whole variable domain KAGVTQTPRYLIKTRGQQVTLSCSPISGHRSVSWYQQTPGQGLQFLFEYFSETQRNKGNFPGRFSGRQFSNSRSEMNVSTLELGDSALYLCASSSGQPGNTIYFGEGSWLTVV.

Here the CDR3 DNA reads TGCGCCAGCAGCCTAAGACTAGCGGGAGATCCTGAGCAGTTCTTC. It encodes CASSLRLAGDPEQFF. The chain employs TRBV4-1 and TRBJ2-1, with 12 positions matching TRBD2. This CDR3 contains 15 residues. CDR1 is MGHRA and CDR2 is YSYEKL in the germline V gene. Germline trimming cut 4 bases from V and 9 bases from J; bases unmatched to any gene: 7.

V gene TRBV5-6 combines with J gene TRBJ2-1; D is possibly TRBD1 (5 bases). The CDR3 extends over 11 amino acids. Germline-derived CDR1 and CDR2 are SGHDT and YYEEEE. Trimming removed 7 bases from V and 10 bases from J, with 12 bases in between. CDR3 residues: CASQLKGEQFF. Written as DNA, the CDR3 is TGTGCCAGCCAGCTTAAGGGGGAGCAGTTCTTC.

V usage is TRBV19 and J usage is TRBJ2-2; TRBD2 matches at 9 bases. J lost 6 bases, V lost 4 bases, and 15 bases had no gene match. CDR3 length: 18 amino acids. In germline, CDR1 is LNHDA, CDR2 SQIVND (reference sequence). CDR3 nucleotide sequence: TGTGCCAGTAGTAAAGTGTCGGGGGGGCTAGCGGGACCCGGGGAGCTGTTTTTT. It specifies CASSKVSGGLAGPGELFF. The full variable domain, in which reference TRBV19 and TRBJ2-2 provide the parts outside the CDR3, is DGGITQSPKYLFRKEGQNVTLSCEQNLNHDAMYWYRQDPGQGLRLIYYSQIVNDFQKGDIAEGYSVSREKKESFPLTVTSAQKNPTAFYLCASSKVSGGLAGPGELFFGEGSRLTVL.

The rearrangement links TRBV21-1 to TRBJ2-1; the D call of TRBD2 is as the table states it, not checked on the DNA. TRBV21-1 is assigned pseudogene status. The CDR3 is made up of 18 amino acids. This CDR3 is CASSKTPGLAGAHNEQFF. The CDR3 DNA reads TGTGCCAGCAGCAAAACCCCGGGACTAGCGGGAGCCCACAATGAGCAGTTCTTC.

In its sample, this clone was seen once. The V gene is TRBV10-3, the J gene TRBJ2-7, with 8 nucleotides matching TRBD1. CDR1 is ENHRY and CDR2 is SYGVKD in the germline V gene. The CDR3 is made up of 18 amino acids. V was clipped by 0 bases and J by 3 bases; unmatched bases: 13. In nucleotides, the CDR3 is TGTGCCATCAGTGAGTCGAGCACCAACTCCGGGACAGGCTACGAGCAGTACTTC. Encoded protein: CAISESSTNSGTGYEQYF.

The V call is TRBV27, the J call TRBJ2-1, with D perhaps TRBD1 (6 bases). The V and J ends lost 1 base and 5 bases respectively, with 12 bases between them. Germline CDR1 MNHEY, CDR2 SMNVEV (reference sequence). The CDR3 is made up of 15 amino acids. The CDR3 sequence: CASSLLWGRNNEQFF. The CDR3 nucleotides are TGTGCCAGCAGTTTATTATGGGGGCGCAACAATGAGCAGTTCTTC.

The V call is TRBV7-8, the J call TRBJ1-2; 7 bases are shared with TRBD1. The CDR3 runs 13 residues. Germline V lookup: CDR1 SGHVS, CDR2 FQNEAQ. V shed 6 bases, J shed 6 bases, and the junction held 7 bases outside the gene matches. Here the CDR3 reads CASSSDRRDGYTF. CDR3 DNA sequence: TGTGCCAGCAGTTCGGACAGGAGGGATGGCTACACCTTC.

The chain uses TRBV5-1 and TRBJ2-5; D is possibly TRBD2 (6 bases). The ends were cut back, 2 bases at V and 2 bases at J, with 10 bases in the middle. Looked up from germline, CDR1 is SGHRS and CDR2 is YFSETQ. This CDR3 region has 14 residues. CDR3 DNA: TGCGCCAGCAGCTTAAAGGGAGGACAAGAGACCCAGTACTTC. Translating gives CASSLKGGQETQYF.

This clone was seen a single time. The chain carries TRBV6-5 and TRBJ2-7; 7 bases agree with TRBD1. Trimming took 8 bases from V and 4 from J; bases not matched to a gene: 8. The CDR3 has 13 residues. Germline V gives CDR1 MNHEY, CDR2 SVGAGI. CDR3 sequence (DNA): TGTGCCAGCGGAAGAACAGGGGTTTACGAGCAGTACTTC. Amino acid sequence: CASGRTGVYEQYF.

The rearrangement joins TRBV11-3 to TRBJ2-7; weak D call: TRBD1 (5 bases). Germline CDR1 SGHNT, CDR2 YENEEA. Trimming cost V 2 bases and J 5 bases, with 19 bases left between them. The CDR3 extends over 16 amino acids. CDR3 sequence: CASSLYNTGIVNEQYF. CDR3 sequence (DNA): TGTGCCAGCAGCTTATATAATACAGGCATTGTCAACGAGCAGTACTTC.

Turning to this clone: Germline and junction disagree at one end, which may indicate a read error. V and J are TRBV20-1 and TRBJ1-4, with D perhaps TRBD1 (5 bases). Germline CDR1 reads DFQATT; CDR2 reads SNEGSKA (reference sequence). The CDR3 extends over 10 amino acids. This CDR3 reads CSATHRFLVF. As DNA, the CDR3 is TGCAGTGCTACCCACAGGTTTTTAGTTTTT.

The genes are TRBV18 and TRBJ2-1; no clear D gene. This CDR3 region has 15 residues. Trimming stripped 1 base from V and 0 bases from J, with 7 bases between. From germline, CDR1 is KGHSH and CDR2 LQKENI. The CDR3 is CASSPRLNSYNEQFF. DNA of the CDR3: TGTGCCAGCTCACCACGGCTGAACTCCTACAATGAGCAGTTCTTC.

This sequence joins TRBV6-5 and TRBJ2-7; 10 bases map to TRBD1. Trimming removed 2 bases from V and 6 bases from J; junction bases left unmatched: 7. The CDR3 sequence is 15 residues long. Germline CDR1 is MNHEY and CDR2 is SVGAGI. The chain's CDR3 is CASSYPGQGYGEQYF. The CDR3 nucleotides read TGTGCCAGCAGTTACCCGGGACAGGGGTATGGCGAGCAGTACTTC.

DNA of the CDR3: TGTGCCAGCAGCTTCTCCAGGTCGGAGACCCAGTACTTC. Translated: CASSFSRSETQYF. The chain uses TRBV11-3 and TRBJ2-5; D gene uncertain. V lost 3 bases and J 5 bases, leaving 10 bases between the germline ends. This CDR3 contains 13 residues. In germline, CDR1 is SGHNT, CDR2 YENEEA.

The chain carries TRBV19 and TRBJ2-7; 7 positions match TRBD1. The CDR3 is 14 residues long. J was trimmed by 2 bases and V by 4 bases; bases with no gene match: 5. CDR1 LNHDA and CDR2 SQIVND come from the germline V gene (reference sequence). The CDR3 reads CASSTAQGTYEQYF. DNA for the CDR3: TGTGCCAGTAGTACGGCACAGGGGACCTACGAGCAGTACTTC.

The chain is built from TRBV29-1 and TRBJ2-3, with D possibly TRBD1 on 7 matching bases. This CDR3 region has 14 residues. Looked up from germline, CDR1 is SQVTM and CDR2 is ANQGSEA. Trimming took 3 bases from V and 5 from J, leaving 15 bases between them. The CDR3 coding sequence is TGCAGCGTTGATCCAGGGGGGTCAGGAGATACGCAGTATTTT. It yields the protein CSVDPGGSGDTQYF.

The J gene is TRBJ2-2, the V gene TRBV9; the D gene is possibly TRBD2 (5 bases). Germline V gene lookup returns CDR1 SGDLS and CDR2 YYNGEE. There are 14 residues in the CDR3. V was shortened by 3 bases and J by 2 bases, with 8 bases between the two germline ends. CDR3 sequence: CASSARGNTGELFF. The CDR3 DNA sequence: TGTGCCAGCAGCGCCCGGGGAAACACCGGGGAGCTGTTTTTT.

Many counts were recorded for this clone. The J gene is TRBJ2-5, the V gene TRBV4-2; 7 bases are a match to TRBD2. Germline V lookup: CDR1 LGHNA, CDR2 YNFKEQ. The V gene end was trimmed by 0 bases and the J gene end by 2 bases; junction bases not matched to a gene: 3. CDR3 length equals 15 residues. In DNA, the CDR3 is TGTGCCAGCAGCCAAGACATGGGGGGGCAAGAGACCCAGTACTTC. Encoded protein: CASSQDMGGQETQYF.

The gene calls are TRBV6-1 and TRBJ2-2; 10 positions match TRBD1. Trimming at V came to 3 bases and at J to 6 bases, leaving 4 bases not matched to a gene. There are 15 residues in the CDR3. Per the germline V gene, CDR1 is MNHNS and CDR2 is SASEGT. The CDR3 spells CASSEIGTGAGELFF. In DNA, the CDR3 is TGTGCCAGCAGTGAGATTGGGACAGGGGCCGGGGAGCTGTTTTTT.

V gene TRBV27 combines with J gene TRBJ2-1; 8 bases are a match to TRBD2. J lost 5 bases, V lost 2 bases, and 5 bases had no gene match. This CDR3 is built from 15 residues. Germline V gene lookup returns CDR1 MNHEY and CDR2 SMNVEV (reference sequence). The CDR3 spells CASSLDGGANNEQFF. In DNA form, the CDR3 reads TGTGCCAGCAGTTTAGACGGGGGGGCGAACAATGAGCAGTTCTTC.

The chain carries TRBV21-1 and TRBJ1-2; the DNA was not compared with TRBD1, the D call given in the table. TRBV21-1 is termed a pseudogene. This CDR3 region has 12 residues. The CDR3 loop is CASSKYRRGYTF. CDR3 nucleotides: TGTGCCAGCAGCAAATACAGGCGCGGCTACACCTTC.

This chain uses TRBV7-2 with TRBJ2-1; possibly TRBD1 for D (6 bases). The germline V gene encodes CDR1 SGHTA and CDR2 FQGNSA. Trimming removed 1 base from V and 7 bases from J, with 11 bases in between. This CDR3 is built from 14 residues. CDR3 region: CASSLVAGTNEQFF. Here the CDR3 DNA reads TGTGCCAGCAGCTTAGTAGCAGGGACAAATGAGCAGTTCTTC.

The chain combines TRBV9 with TRBJ2-5; 9 nucleotides line up with TRBD2. The CDR3 sequence is 16 residues long. Trimming removed 0 bases from V and 4 bases from J; junction bases left unmatched: 7. CDR1 and CDR2 from the germline V gene are SGDLS and YYNGEE. CDR3 residues: CASSVGVSGGTETQYF. In nucleotides, the CDR3 is TGTGCCAGCAGCGTAGGTGTCAGCGGGGGGACAGAGACCCAGTACTTC.

J is TRBJ2-7 and V is TRBV11-3; 9 bases are a match to TRBD1. CDR3 length: 15 residues. Trimming removed 3 bases from V and 7 bases from J; junction bases left unmatched: 10. The germline V gene encodes CDR1 SGHNT and CDR2 YENEEA. DNA for the CDR3: TGTGCCAGCAGCTTTAACGAACAGGGGGCCGGGGAGCAGTACTTC. Residues: CASSFNEQGAGEQYF.